This T cell receptor (beta chain) was captured by sequencing in a study of cytomegalovirus exposure and HLA in healthy donors (TCRdb year 2017). Context from the whole study: An earlier analysis of about 560 of the donors reported approximately 280 Gb of sequence data and around 110 million unique TCR beta sequences obtained from 150 million to 200 million T cells. An early release that covered about 600 HLA-typed donors contained about 300 gigabases of sequencing data and 65 million to 100 million unique TCR sequences. The genetic ancestry cluster associated with self-reported Caucasian donors included about 81% of the approximately 400 genotyped donors. The study was designed to test whether signatures of past pathogen exposure could be identified by cataloging public T cell receptors. The study profiled the T cell repertoires of approximately 700 subjects by immunosequencing and related them to cytomegalovirus serostatus. In addition to the first cohort of around 670 subjects, a separate validation cohort of 120 different subjects was used. The study combined high-throughput TCR immunosequencing, statistical association of individual TCRs with disease status, and machine learning to predict cytomegalovirus infection status. A later analysis re-examined previously published TCR beta repertoires from several hundred donors and added high-resolution HLA genotyping to investigate patterns of TCR occurrence. Rather than drawing on any new phenotypic data, the later analysis identified candidate immune exposures from TCR beta sequences and the way those sequences occurred across donors. An earlier analysis of approximately 500 of the donors applied high-throughput TCR beta sequencing to assess whether each TCR beta V gene segment acted as functional or pseudogenic. Donor age, sex, ethnicity and CMV serostatus were collected together with the repertoire data. Genome-wide SNP genotypes for about 65% of the 666 donors were used in a later genetic analysis, which treated that subset as a discovery cohort. All discovery cohort repertoires had been generated using a single sequencing platform. HLA typing covered class I and class II loci at four-digit resolution. Typing coverage differed by locus: A, B, C, DRB1 and DQB1 were typed in roughly 629-630 donors, DQA1 in around 500, DPA1 in nearly 610, and DPB1 in approximately 450. Five DR-DQ haplotypes were treated as single units for association and clustering because of strong linkage in the cohort. On average, over 200,000 unique TCR beta nucleotide sequences were sequenced per donor among fewer than 500 genotyped donors of the cohort, with 15% to 20% of those sequences being non-productive. Overall study outcomes, separate from this receptor: Presence/absence analyses assumed roughly uniform sequencing depth across donors, an assumption that may not hold. Most TCR sequences were observed very rarely across donors, whereas some public TCRs were present in many individuals. A later analysis found that TCR association rates varied across HLA loci, with DRB1 alleles showing the most associated TCRs and HLA-C alleles the fewest. In both the original and validation cohorts, the classifier was reported to diagnose cytomegalovirus status with high specificity and sensitivity. The sequencing pipeline was judged likely to have produced a cluster of highly shared sequence variants as a technical artifact. An earlier analysis of around 500 of the donors showed that most TCR beta V segments appeared in productive rearrangements either about 87% or about 30% of the time, which broadly matched IMGT annotations. In vitro tests confirmed that a few of the cytomegalovirus-associated TCR beta chains recognize cytomegalovirus antigens. An association between a missense DCLRE1C variant and V-gene and J-gene trimming of TCR beta chains was found in a later genetic analysis and replicated in an independent cohort. According to a later analysis, most CMV-associated TCR beta chains appeared to be HLA-restricted, and the HLA associations seemed to be driven largely by CMV exposure. Because some donors lacked HLA typing at each locus, the association tests relied only on the typed subset. Compared with equally common non-associated chains, HLA-associated TCR beta chains in a later analysis were more clonally expanded and had lower generation probabilities. In this cohort, only TCR beta chains were sequenced, and detectable features were limited by the absence of alpha or paired-chain data. A later analysis reported that several top co-occurrence clusters appeared linked to parvovirus B19, influenza, CMV and Epstein-Barr virus. A later genetic analysis reported fewer N-insertions in productive TCRs among donors in an Asian-associated ancestry cluster than the approximately 670-donor mean. When HLA alleles, especially DR and DQ, strongly co-occurred, TCR associations were difficult to assign to individual alleles. Because counts were too low, around 18 rarely observed V segments, including chromosome 9 orphons, were left out of the earlier analysis of 587 of the donors. In a later analysis, 16,951 TCR beta sequences were associated with specific HLA alleles at a false discovery rate of 0.05. Linkage disequilibrium might explain the correlated functional status among segregating V segments, but an unknown experimental factor could not be excluded. CMV serostatus was the only immune exposure information available for the cohort. A further reported finding was that TCR beta sequences accurately predicted the HLA-A and HLA-B alleles for most subjects in the first cohort. The study gave a list of more than 150 TCR beta chains associated with cytomegalovirus. The authors suggested that the approach could potentially be extended to other disease states and immunological phenotypes.

With respect to this clone: Its binding antigen is unknown. No much larger clonotype is one base removed from it; base qualities were not supplied.

The cohort consisted of 600 or so healthy bone marrow donors. Cohort members were all nominally healthy when sampled, although unrecorded immune exposures were likely present. The donor tested CMV seropositive, placing the donor among the 250 to 350 seropositive members of the cohort. Each donor provided a peripheral blood sample, and peripheral blood mononuclear cells were used for TCR beta sequencing. Genomic DNA extraction from the blood cell samples was performed with the Qiagen DNeasy Blood Extraction Kit. To prepare the library, the immunoSEQ multiplex PCR assay was applied. For the multiplex PCR, a mixture combining 60 forward primers for TCR Vbeta segments and 13 reverse primers for TCR Jbeta segments was used. A multiplex PCR assay on genomic DNA amplified the CDR3 region of rearranged TCR beta genes. On the Illumina HiSeq System, the amplified TCR beta libraries were sequenced as 87-base-pair reads. The source study handled its data this way. A later analysis counted some 74 million unique TCR beta chains across the 666 repertoires, and some 11 million of these chains were shared by at least two donors. To remove PCR and sequencing errors, raw reads were error-corrected and collapsed into unique sequences using a nearest-neighbor algorithm that merged closely related sequences. Alignment of CDR3 sequences to IMGT reference sequences was used to assign V, D and J gene segments. For a sequence to be retained, a match of at least six nucleotides to both a V gene segment and a J gene segment was required. Rearrangements were called productive when the CDR3 lacked stop codons and stayed in frame with V and J; all others were non-productive. CDR3 was defined by IMGT convention, running from the second conserved V-encoded cysteine to the conserved J-encoded phenylalanine. The earlier analysis of around 640 of the donors excluded sequences that lacked an unambiguous match to a single V gene segment. An earlier analysis of over 450 of the donors classified V segments as functional when productive rearrangements were above 56.7% and as segregating when the standard deviation between donors was above 5%. A statistical classification framework was built to diagnose cytomegalovirus status from the catalog of TCR beta chain sequences. V and J gene assignment, in a later analysis, came from comparing TCR nucleotide sequences with IMGT/GENE-DB human TR gene sequences. In a later analysis, CDR3 sequences and most-parsimonious VDJ recombination scenarios were assigned using the TCRdist pipeline. In a later analysis, each TCR beta chain was defined by its CDR3 amino acid sequence together with its V-gene family, and reads without a unique V-gene family were excluded. To address suspected cross-contamination and a sequencing artifact, a later analysis removed some 620 highly shared, low-generation-probability nucleotide sequences. In a later analysis, a clonal expansion index for each public chain was calculated from normalized within-repertoire ranks of inferred template counts. A later analysis computed generation probabilities with a VDJ recombination model fitted to out-of-frame rearrangements, and checked the results against IGoR. In a later analysis, hypergeometric tests were used to score TCR-TCR, TCR-HLA and TCR-CMV co-occurrence, with a repertoire-size bias correction applied to TCR pairs. False discovery rates were estimated in a later analysis by permuting HLA or CMV assignments 20 times. In a later analysis, co-occurring TCRs were grouped using DBSCAN, and TCRdist sequence similarity was added for clustering within HLA-allele-positive subsets. Repertoires with fewer than 30,000 or more than 120,000 public chains were left out of co-occurrence clustering, as were five repertoires with anomalous nucleotide sharing. Imported from immuneACCESS, the table was reduced by TCRdb to in-frame sequences with V and J called. These copies leave out some clones; in studies compared against another copy, an unresolved V gene accounts for under half, and the cause of the remainder is not known. Clone size and V and J calls were adopted from that table, with D and trimming inferred from the DNA. The sample table contains roughly 130,000 clones; only one count was recorded for 84% of them. Under 3% of the sample goes to the ten largest clones.

This receptor was obtained from a woman between 18 and 30 years old in good health and CMV-seropositive. Sequenced material: PBMCs.

CDR3 sequence: CASSFGGKGGEKLFF. The sequenced DNA is TGTGCCAGCAGCTTTGGGGGGAAGGGTGGAGAAAAACTGTTTTTT. Here the chain combines TRBV9 and TRBJ1-4; TRBD1 is possibly the D segment (5 matching bases). The V end loses 4 bases and the J end loses 8 bases, and a stretch of 18 bases separates them. CDR1 and CDR2 were assigned from the germline V gene as SGDLS and YYNGEE. The CDR3 spans 15 residues, from the cysteine through the phenylalanine. CDR3 DNA only is kept here, 45 bases in frame from base 1.